The 15 T cell receptor beta chains below come from one sample, sequenced in a study of blood T cell repertoires in COVID-19. Data came from immunoSEQ multiplex PCR; TCRdb stores just in-frame clones and leaves some out. The repertoire holds 50,000 to 65,000 clones, with around 90% as singletons. Sequencing used peripheral blood. The source of these receptors is a man in his forties or fifties with active COVID-19.

This clone has more than one count but fewer than ten. The chain uses TRBV6-5 and TRBJ2-7; D unclear. The germline CDR1 and CDR2 sequences are MNHEY and SVGAGI. The CDR3 is 12 residues long. Deletions cut 8 bases from V and 0 bases from J, with 8 bases between. The CDR3 region has the DNA TGTGCCAGCTGGGCTGGCTCCTACGAGCAGTACTTC. Its translation: CASWAGSYEQYF.

The CDR3 reads CASSIPARPPSGGYTF. CDR3 DNA: TGTGCCAGTAGTATACCAGCTCGGCCACCGTCGGGTGGCTACACCTTC. The chain combines TRBV19 with TRBJ1-2; unclear D gene. Trimming removed 2 bases from V and 7 bases from J, with 20 bases in between. The V gene's germline CDR1 is LNHDA and CDR2 SQIVND (reference sequence). The CDR3 extends over 16 amino acids.

The chain is built from TRBV25-1 and TRBJ2-1; TRBD2 is a possible D gene (5 bases). Trimming shortened V by 10 bases and J by 0 bases, and 10 bases separated the two germline ends. Germline V gives CDR1 MGHDK, CDR2 SYGVNS. CDR3 length equals 13 residues. Written as DNA, the CDR3 is TGTGCCACCAGGACTGACTCCTACAATGAGCAGTTCTTC. Protein: CATRTDSYNEQFF.

CDR3 DNA: TGTGCCAGCAACATAAAGGACAGGGATGGCTACACCTTC. The encoded protein is CASNIKDRDGYTF. The gene calls are TRBV28 and TRBJ1-2; 8 nucleotides align to TRBD1. Germline-derived CDR1 and CDR2 are MDHEN and SYDVKM. The trim removed 7 bases at V and 6 bases at J, leaving 7 bases unmatched. This CDR3 has 13 residues.

This clone was counted a single time. The chain has TRBV7-8 and TRBJ1-4, with 8 positions matching TRBD1. The germline V gene has CDR1 SGHVS and CDR2 FQNEAQ. Trimming cost V 5 bases and J 2 bases; bases outside gene matches: 7. The CDR3 is 16 amino acids. The CDR3 loop reads CASSTGQGLTNEKLFF. As DNA, the CDR3 is TGTGCCAGCAGCACCGGACAGGGTCTGACTAATGAAAAACTGTTTTTT.

This clone is a singleton in its sample. The rearrangement uses TRBV6-1 and TRBJ1-2; no clear D gene. V dropped 1 base and J dropped 5 bases, with 17 bases sitting between them. Germline loops: CDR1 MNHNS, CDR2 SASEGT. CDR3 length: 16 residues. Here the CDR3 reads CASSEGPSFSTYGYTF. The CDR3 DNA sequence: TGTGCCAGCAGTGAAGGTCCTTCTTTTTCTACGTATGGCTACACCTTC.

J is TRBJ2-5 and V is TRBV5-1, with 10 bases identical to TRBD1. Germline V gene data show CDR1 as SGHRS and CDR2 as YFSETQ. Trimming took 0 bases from V and 5 from J; bases not matched to a gene: 7. CDR3 length equals 16 residues. CDR3 sequence reads: CASSLGSGQGFETQYF. The CDR3 DNA reads TGCGCCAGCAGCTTGGGGTCGGGACAGGGGTTTGAGACCCAGTACTTC.

This clone has only one observation. The chain joins TRBV4-2 to TRBJ1-1; no reliable D call. V lost 4 bases, J lost 2 bases, and 14 bases lay in between. Germline loops: CDR1 LGHNA, CDR2 YNFKEQ. CDR3 size: 15 residues. CDR3 region: CASSRTGPTNTEAFF. The CDR3, as DNA: TGTGCCAGCAGCCGGACTGGACCTACTAACACTGAAGCTTTCTTT.

The chain carries TRBV9 and TRBJ1-3, with a tentative D call TRBD1 (6 bases). The germline V and J ends were trimmed by 5 bases and 1 base, with 13 bases remaining between them. Germline V CDR1 and CDR2: SGDLS, YYNGEE. The CDR3 has 15 amino acids. CDR3 in DNA: TGTGCCAGCAGTTCTAATACAGGGTCTGGAAACACCATATATTTT. It translates to CASSSNTGSGNTIYF.

This clone was observed once. This chain joins TRBV7-9 and TRBJ2-7; 7 positions match TRBD1. The V segment lost 4 bases and the J segment 7 bases; nucleotides outside the gene matches: 13. Germline assignment: CDR1 SEHNR and CDR2 FQNEAQ (reference sequence). The CDR3 extends over 15 amino acids. The CDR3 nucleotides read TGTGCCAGCAGCTCCCAAGGGGGACAGTTTAATGAGCAGTACTTC. Amino acid sequence: CASSSQGGQFNEQYF.

The chain links TRBV5-8 to TRBJ2-1; no clear D. The CDR3 contains 12 residues. V was clipped by 0 bases and J by 9 bases, with 7 bases between them. Germline CDR1 reads SGHTS; CDR2 reads YDEGEE. CDR3 nucleotides: TGTGCCAGCAGCTTGGCGAGAGGTGAGCAGTTCTTC. Protein product: CASSLARGEQFF.

The chain combines TRBV9 with TRBJ2-5, with 7 nucleotides matching TRBD2. The CDR3 totals 15 residues. J was trimmed by 6 bases and V by 3 bases; bases with no gene match: 11. From germline, CDR1 is SGDLS and CDR2 YYNGEE. CDR3: CASSAVTSVRQTQYF. CDR3 DNA: TGTGCCAGCAGCGCCGTTACTAGCGTTCGGCAGACCCAGTACTTC.

V usage is TRBV5-1 and J usage is TRBJ1-1, with 7 bases identical to TRBD1. Germline lookup yields CDR1 SGHRS and CDR2 YFSETQ. Trimming cost V 1 base and J 1 base; bases outside gene matches: 13. This CDR3 is 18 amino acids long. The DNA for the CDR3 is TGCGCCAGCAGCTTGCTCAACAAGCAGGGGGTTTGGAACACTGAAGCTTTCTTT. Translating gives CASSLLNKQGVWNTEAFF. Together with reference TRBV5-1 and TRBJ1-1, the CDR3 gives the full variable domain: KAGVTQTPRYLIKTRGQQVTLSCSPISGHRSVSWYQQTPGQGLQFLFEYFSETQRNKGNFPGRFSGRQFSNSRSEMNVSTLELGDSALYLCASSLLNKQGVWNTEAFFGQGTRLTVV.

The CDR3 bases are TGTGCCAGCACCATCTTGACTAGCGGGAATGAAATTAAACTCCAAGAGACCCAGTACTTC. It codes for CASTILTSGNEIKLQETQYF. The chain couples TRBV7-9 to TRBJ2-5; the match to TRBD2 covers 11 bases. V lost 7 bases and J lost 1; bases outside the gene matches: 20. Germline CDR1 reads SEHNR; CDR2 reads FQNEAQ (reference sequence). The CDR3 has 20 residues.

V and J are TRBV6-6 and TRBJ1-1, with D possibly TRBD1 on 5 matching bases. CDR3 length: 15 amino acids. Germline V gives CDR1 MNHNY, CDR2 SVGAGI (reference sequence). Trimming removed 7 bases from V and 5 bases from J, with 20 bases in between. DNA of the CDR3: TGTGCCAGCACCCTTACTGGGGGAGCGGGAACTGAAGCTTTCTTT. Its protein is CASTLTGGAGTEAFF.